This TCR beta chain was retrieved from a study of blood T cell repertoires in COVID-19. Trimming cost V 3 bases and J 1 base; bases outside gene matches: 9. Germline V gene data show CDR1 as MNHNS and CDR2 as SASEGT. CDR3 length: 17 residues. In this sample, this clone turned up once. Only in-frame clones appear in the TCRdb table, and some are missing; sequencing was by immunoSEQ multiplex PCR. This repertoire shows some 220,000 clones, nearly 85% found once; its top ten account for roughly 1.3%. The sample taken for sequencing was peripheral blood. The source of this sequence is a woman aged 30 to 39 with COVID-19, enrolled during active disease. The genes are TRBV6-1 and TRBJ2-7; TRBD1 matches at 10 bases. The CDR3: CASSDRDRGPFSYEQYF. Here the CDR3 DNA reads TGTGCCAGCAGTGACCGGGACAGGGGCCCTTTTTCCTACGAGCAGTACTTC.